The next 14 T cell receptor beta chains were all read from a single sample in a study of shared clonotypes between healthy human individuals. TCRdb's copy holds only in-frame clones and misses some; the assay was immunoSEQ multiplex PCR. Found here are about 520,000 clones, 78% of them singletons; the top ten hold around 12%. Material: PBMCs. The receptors originated from a woman aged 40 to 50 in good health. Some clones in this sample may be carry-over from other donors' samples.

The gene calls are TRBV21-1 and TRBJ2-2; the table gives TRBD2 as D, unverified against the DNA. TRBV21-1 is labeled a pseudogene. This CDR3 spans 19 amino acids. CDR3 region: CASSKRFGDTWTNTGELFF. The CDR3 DNA follows: TGTGCCAGCAGCAAAAGGTTTGGGGATACATGGACTAACACCGGGGAGCTGTTTTTT.

CDR3 nucleotide sequence: TGCGCCAGCAGCCAAGAAGCGAACGGCTGGAACTACAATGAGCAGTTCTTC. It codes for CASSQEANGWNYNEQFF. V usage is TRBV4-3 and J usage is TRBJ2-1; no reliable D call. This CDR3 comprises 17 residues. V lost 0 bases, J lost 3 bases, and 15 bases lay in between. Germline V gene data show CDR1 as LGHNA and CDR2 as YSLEER.

The rearrangement joins TRBV7-9 to TRBJ1-4, with a tentative D call TRBD1 (5 bases). The CDR3 loop spans 14 amino acids. Germline V gene lookup returns CDR1 SEHNR and CDR2 FQNEAQ (reference sequence). Trimming left V 5 bases short and J 8 bases short, with 15 bases between. The DNA of the CDR3 is TGTGCCAGCAGCCGACCGGGGACCGCGGAAAAACTGTTTTTT. Protein: CASSRPGTAEKLFF.

This chain joins TRBV4-1 and TRBJ2-7; 9 bases map to TRBD2. Germline values: CDR1 MGHRA, CDR2 YSYEKL. The CDR3 is 17 amino acids. V trimming: 1 base; J trimming: 3 bases; junction bases outside the gene matches: 10. Here the CDR3 reads CASSQGERASGIYEQYF. For the CDR3, the DNA is TGCGCCAGCAGCCAAGGCGAACGGGCTAGCGGGATCTACGAGCAGTACTTC.

The chain joins TRBV5-1 to TRBJ2-5; D remains unclear. Germline V lookup: CDR1 SGHRS, CDR2 YFSETQ. The CDR3 totals 14 residues. V was clipped by 0 bases and J by 5 bases, with 11 bases between them. CDR3 loop: CASSLGLNGETQYF. In nucleotides, the CDR3 is TGCGCCAGCAGCTTGGGACTCAATGGGGAGACCCAGTACTTC.

This clone was picked up one time. V is TRBV9 and J is TRBJ1-2; D is unresolved. CDR1 and CDR2 from the germline V gene are SGDLS and YYNGEE. This CDR3 comprises 14 residues. The V end lost 3 bases, the J end lost 2 bases, and 11 bases lay between the germline ends. The CDR3 DNA follows: TGTGCCAGCAGCGAAATGGCCATCAACTATGGCTACACCTTC. It codes for CASSEMAINYGYTF.

This clone came up once. Here the CDR3 reads CASSRAGTSGRPEQFF. CDR3 nucleotides: TGTGCCAGTAGTAGGGCAGGGACTAGCGGGAGGCCCGAGCAGTTCTTC. The chain links TRBV19 to TRBJ2-1; 15 bases map to TRBD2. The V gene end was trimmed by 4 bases and the J gene end by 10 bases; junction bases not matched to a gene: 8. CDR3 size: 16 residues. The V gene's germline CDR1 is LNHDA and CDR2 SQIVND (reference sequence).

The chain has TRBV2 and TRBJ2-1; TRBD2 matches 9 bases. CDR3 length: 15 residues. The germline V gene encodes CDR1 SNHLY and CDR2 FYNNEI. The V segment lost 4 bases and the J segment 7 bases; nucleotides outside the gene matches: 8. The CDR3 bases are TGTGCCAGCAGTGTGCGGGAGGGCCATGGGAATGAGCAGTTCTTC. It is translated as CASSVREGHGNEQFF. The whole variable domain, filled in from reference TRBV2 and TRBJ2-1, reads EPEVTQTPSHQVTQMGQEVILRCVPISNHLYFYWYRQILGQKVEFLVSFYNNEISEKSEIFDDQFSVERPDGSNFTLKIRSTKLEDSAMYFCASSVREGHGNEQFFGPGTRLTVL.

This chain joins TRBV9 and TRBJ2-7; 8 bases align to TRBD1. CDR3 length equals 15 residues. Germline lookup yields CDR1 SGDLS and CDR2 YYNGEE. J gave up 3 bases and V 0 bases, and 5 bases lay outside the gene matches. CDR3 sequence: CASSVGTGGGYEQYF. DNA for the CDR3: TGTGCCAGCAGCGTAGGAACAGGGGGTGGCTACGAGCAGTACTTC.

The chain joins TRBV10-3 to TRBJ1-3, with TRBD1 matching over 8 bases. This CDR3 contains 16 residues. Per the germline V gene, CDR1 is ENHRY and CDR2 is SYGVKD. V lost 6 bases and J lost 0; bases outside the gene matches: 7. This CDR3 is CAIRATGEASGNTIYF. The CDR3 coding sequence is TGTGCCATCAGAGCGACAGGGGAGGCCTCTGGAAACACCATATATTTT.

J is TRBJ2-5 and V is TRBV6-5; D tentatively reads TRBD1 or TRBD2 (5 bases each). The CDR3 consists of 14 residues. The V and J ends lost 7 bases and 1 base respectively, with 13 bases between them. Germline V gives CDR1 MNHEY, CDR2 SVGAGI. The CDR3 DNA reads as TGTGCCAGCACCGTACCCGGGGCCCAAGAGACCCAGTACTTC. It codes for CASTVPGAQETQYF.

The chain is built from TRBV2 and TRBJ1-5; D uncertain. CDR1 and CDR2 (germline): SNHLY, FYNNEI. The ends were cut back, 2 bases at V and 0 bases at J, with 11 bases in the middle. The CDR3 is made up of 16 amino acids. The CDR3 nucleotides are TGTGCCAGCAGTGAAAGGGCAGGCGATAGCAATCAGCCCCAGCATTTT. As protein: CASSERAGDSNQPQHF.

To note about this clone: Different DNA sequences within this sample yield the same CDR3. The chain has TRBV28 and TRBJ1-1; tentative D call: TRBD1 (6 bases). CDR3 size: 14 residues. The V gene's germline CDR1 is MDHEN and CDR2 SYDVKM. With 2 bases removed from V and 0 bases from J, the gap between germline ends came to 7 bases. The CDR3 coding sequence is TGTGCCAGCAGTTTAGGACAGTTGAACACTGAAGCTTTCTTT. Its translation: CASSLGQLNTEAFF.

This chain connects TRBV19 to TRBJ2-3; 7 bases are a match to TRBD2. The CDR3 is made up of 16 amino acids. The germline CDR1 and CDR2 sequences are LNHDA and SQIVND (reference sequence). V dropped 1 base and J dropped 1; count of bases not matched to a gene: 5. Here the CDR3 reads CASSIGGGRGTDTQYF. The CDR3 DNA reads as TGTGCCAGTAGTATAGGGGGCGGGAGAGGCACAGATACGCAGTATTTT.